Below are 28 T cell receptor beta chains sequenced from a single sample in a study of PD-1 blockade in classical Hodgkin lymphoma. Repertoires were generated with immunoSEQ multiplex PCR, while TCRdb's copy carries only in-frame clones and drops some. The table lists 20,000 to 25,000 clones, roughly 90% of them singletons. As for time point: newly diagnosed, previously untreated cHL patient sample. Researchers used magnetic negative selection to pull out pure CD4+ T cells from thawed PBMCs. The sample taken for sequencing was CD4+ T cells from blood. Source of these receptors: a human donor with classical Hodgkin lymphoma.

The chain couples TRBV7-2 to TRBJ1-4, with D possibly matching TRBD1 (5 bases). Germline values: CDR1 SGHTA, CDR2 FQGNSA. This CDR3 is 15 amino acids long. Trimming stripped 1 base from V and 6 bases from J, with 12 bases between. The CDR3 coding sequence is TGTGCCAGCAGCTTAGTCGCCAGGGAGGATGAAAAACTGTTTTTT. Encoded protein: CASSLVAREDEKLFF.

The CDR3 here is CASSLGGPTYEQYF. The CDR3 DNA reads TGTGCCAGCAGCTTAGGGGGACCCACCTACGAGCAGTACTTC. The chain combines TRBV11-1 with TRBJ2-7; the D gene could be TRBD1 or TRBD2 (5 bases each). Germline V gene data show CDR1 as SGHAT and CDR2 as FQDESV (reference sequence). Trimming removed 1 base from V and 2 bases from J, with 9 bases in between. CDR3 size: 14 residues.

V usage is TRBV5-1 and J usage is TRBJ1-4, with 11 bases that match TRBD1. The CDR3 length is 14 residues. V lost 5 bases, J lost 8 bases, and 5 bases stayed unmatched. The germline gives CDR1 SGHRS, CDR2 YFSETQ. This chain's CDR3 is CASSSGTGGEKLFF. DNA of the CDR3: TGCGCCAGCAGTTCCGGGACAGGGGGGGAAAAACTGTTTTTT.

This clone was counted a few times. J is TRBJ1-5 and V is TRBV4-1; 10 bases align to TRBD1. Germline trimming cut 3 bases from V and 1 base from J; bases unmatched to any gene: 3. The CDR3 runs to 16 residues. CDR1 is MGHRA, CDR2 YSYEKL, per germline. CDR3 residues: CASSQTGGESNQPQHF. CDR3 sequence (DNA): TGCGCCAGCAGCCAGACAGGGGGCGAAAGCAATCAGCCCCAGCATTTT.

The chain couples TRBV29-1 to TRBJ2-1; D is possibly TRBD1 (7 bases). With 8 bases removed from V and 6 bases from J, the gap between germline ends came to 14 bases. Germline loops: CDR1 SQVTM, CDR2 ANQGSEA. The CDR3 length is 12 residues. Written as DNA, the CDR3 is TGCAGCCTATCGGAGGGGGCCAATGAGCAGTTCTTC. Translation gives CSLSEGANEQFF.

The sample holds a few counts of this clone. The chain couples TRBV5-1 to TRBJ1-6; no clear D. There are 16 residues in the CDR3. Germline CDR1 and CDR2: SGHRS and YFSETQ. V lost 0 bases to trimming and J lost 0 bases, with 7 bases between them. In DNA form, the CDR3 reads TGCGCCAGCAGCTTGGACGGTAGCTCCTATAATTCACCCCTCCACTTT. It yields the protein CASSLDGSSYNSPLHF.

V is TRBV21-1 and J is TRBJ2-7; the table's D gene call, TRBD1, was not cross checked with the DNA. TRBV21-1 is a pseudogene segment. The CDR3 is 17 amino acids. CDR3 nucleotide sequence: TGTGCCAGCAGCAAACGGAGCGTTGGACAGAGAACCTACGAGCAGTACTTC. It is translated as CASSKRSVGQRTYEQYF.

The V gene is TRBV18, the J gene TRBJ2-5; possibly TRBD1 for D (7 bases). Germline V gene lookup returns CDR1 KGHSH and CDR2 LQKENI. The CDR3 loop spans 19 amino acids. The V end lost 1 base, the J end lost 0 bases, and 21 bases lay between the germline ends. CDR3 in amino acids: CASSPQMTRGLYNQETQYF. CDR3 bases: TGTGCCAGCTCACCACAAATGACTAGGGGGCTTTATAACCAAGAGACCCAGTACTTC.

The rearrangement joins TRBV29-1 to TRBJ2-1; D is ambiguous. The CDR3 contains 14 residues. Germline CDR1 is SQVTM and CDR2 is ANQGSEA. V dropped 5 bases and J dropped 0 bases, with 11 bases sitting between them. This chain's CDR3 is CSVYPSGSYNEQFF. The CDR3 DNA sequence: TGCAGCGTTTACCCTTCCGGCTCCTACAATGAGCAGTTCTTC.

V is TRBV6-4 and J is TRBJ2-1; 11 bases map to TRBD2. CDR1 and CDR2 from the germline V gene are MRHNA and SNTAGT. Trimming at V came to 4 bases and at J to 4 bases, leaving 6 bases not matched to a gene. CDR3 length equals 16 residues. CDR3 residues: CASSALAGGRYNEQFF. In DNA, the CDR3 is TGTGCCAGCAGTGCGCTAGCGGGGGGTCGGTACAATGAGCAGTTCTTC.

V gene TRBV2 combines with J gene TRBJ1-6; possible D gene TRBD1, 5 bases. This CDR3 region has 15 residues. Germline lookup yields CDR1 SNHLY and CDR2 FYNNEI. Trimming pared 2 bases from V and 9 bases from J, leaving 14 bases between. The CDR3 reads CASSELEGTFSPLHF. The CDR3 bases are TGTGCCAGCAGTGAATTGGAGGGGACGTTTTCACCCCTCCACTTT.

The chain joins TRBV6-6 to TRBJ1-1, with 8 bases fitting TRBD1. J was trimmed by 5 bases and V by 8 bases; bases with no gene match: 13. This CDR3 contains 15 residues. Germline-derived CDR1 and CDR2 are MNHNY and SVGAGI (reference sequence). The CDR3 coding sequence is TGTGCCAGCGTATGGCCGGGACAGGTTCGTACTGAAGCTTTCTTT. It is translated as CASVWPGQVRTEAFF.

The chain couples TRBV18 to TRBJ2-7; either TRBD1 or TRBD2 may fit D (5 bases each). V was cut by 2 bases and J by 3 bases, with 8 bases left in between. This CDR3 is 13 amino acids long. Germline V gene sequence: CDR1 KGHSH, CDR2 LQKENI. The CDR3 DNA is TGTGCCAGCTCACCATGGGACCGCTACGAGCAGTACTTC. It encodes CASSPWDRYEQYF.

The chain joins TRBV7-9 to TRBJ2-1; 16 positions agree with TRBD2. Germline V lookup: CDR1 SEHNR, CDR2 FQNEAQ (reference sequence). The CDR3 has 19 amino acids. V lost 4 bases and J lost 0; bases outside the gene matches: 6. CDR3: CASSYPGLAGGSSYNEQFF. The CDR3 DNA follows: TGTGCCAGCAGCTATCCGGGACTAGCGGGAGGGAGCTCCTACAATGAGCAGTTCTTC. Full variable domain (rest looked up from reference TRBV7-9 and TRBJ2-1): DTGVSQNPRHKITKRGQNVTFRCDPISEHNRLYWYRQTLGQGPEFLTYFQNEAQLEKSRLLSDRFSAERPKGSFSTLEIQRTEQGDSAMYLCASSYPGLAGGSSYNEQFFGPGTRLTVL.

With respect to this clone: The germline gene is not matched at one end of the junction; a read error may be the cause. This same CDR3 is encoded by further DNA sequences in the sample. The V and J genes are TRBV5-1 and TRBJ1-5; no clear D. Germline V gene sequence: CDR1 SGHRS, CDR2 YFSETQ. The CDR3 spans 15 residues. The CDR3 is CASTPDPGSNQPQHF. The CDR3 DNA is TGCGCCAGCACCCCCGACCCTGGGAGCAATCAGCCTCAGCATTTT.

This rearrangement joins TRBV5-1 to TRBJ2-7, with D uncertain. Germline loops: CDR1 SGHRS, CDR2 YFSETQ. The ends were cut back, 2 bases at V and 4 bases at J, with 10 bases in the middle. The length of the CDR3 is 13 residues. The DNA of the CDR3 is TGCGCCAGCAGCTTTACCGGTCCGTACGAGCAGTACTTC. Translation: CASSFTGPYEQYF.

This sequence joins TRBV7-2 and TRBJ2-1; TRBD2 matches 14 bases. The CDR3 is 15 residues long. V gave up 3 bases and J gave up 9 bases; unmatched junction bases: 4. The germline V gene has CDR1 SGHTA and CDR2 FQGNSA. The CDR3 DNA follows: TGTGCCAGCAGCTTCGGACTAGCGGGGGGTGGTGAGCAGTTCTTC. It translates to CASSFGLAGGGEQFF.

The chain employs TRBV4-1 and TRBJ1-1; no reliable D call. Germline V CDR1 and CDR2: MGHRA, YSYEKL. Trimming took off 0 bases at V and 2 bases at J, with 10 bases between the two ends. The CDR3 runs to 15 residues. CDR3 sequence: CASSQDLDSNTEAFF. CDR3 bases: TGCGCCAGCAGCCAAGACCTAGATTCAAACACTGAAGCTTTCTTT.

The chain combines TRBV6-6 with TRBJ1-5, with D uncertain. Per the germline V gene, CDR1 is MNHNY and CDR2 is SVGAGI (reference sequence). The V and J ends lost 2 bases and 3 bases respectively, with 8 bases between them. The CDR3 consists of 14 residues. The CDR3 region has the DNA TGTGCCAGCAGTTACGGGCTGATCAATCAGCCCCAGCATTTT. Its protein product is CASSYGLINQPQHF.

The chain combines TRBV15 with TRBJ2-7, with TRBD2 as a possible D gene (5 bases). Germline CDR1 and CDR2: LNHNV and YYDKDF (reference sequence). This CDR3 comprises 14 residues. V was trimmed by 5 bases and J by 3 bases, leaving 14 bases between them. The CDR3 bases are TGTGCCACCAGCGTACAGCGGAGAGTCTACGAGCAGTACTTC. It is translated as CATSVQRRVYEQYF. Full variable domain (rest looked up from reference TRBV15 and TRBJ2-7): DAMVIQNPRYQVTQFGKPVTLSCSQTLNHNVMYWYQQKSSQAPKLLFHYYDKDFNNEADTPDNFQSRRPNTSFCFLDIRSPGLGDTAMYLCATSVQRRVYEQYFGPGTRLTVT.

The table lists this clone with a count of one. J is TRBJ2-5 and V is TRBV28, with D possibly TRBD1 on 6 matching bases. This CDR3 comprises 15 residues. Germline CDR1 MDHEN, CDR2 SYDVKM. Trimming removed 1 base at V and 0 bases at J, with 9 bases between. Here the CDR3 reads CASSLSQGYQETQYF. The CDR3 region has the DNA TGTGCCAGCAGTTTATCTCAGGGGTACCAAGAGACCCAGTACTTC. Full variable domain (outside the CDR3, taken from reference TRBV28 and TRBJ2-5): DVKVTQSSRYLVKRTGEKVFLECVQDMDHENMFWYRQDPGLGLRLIYFSYDVKMKEKGDIPEGYSVSREKKERFSLILESASTNQTSMYLCASSLSQGYQETQYFGPGTRLLVL.

This sequence joins TRBV2 and TRBJ2-7; 8 nucleotides align to TRBD1. The V segment lost 3 bases and the J segment 1 base; nucleotides outside the gene matches: 5. CDR3 length: 15 amino acids. Germline V gene sequence: CDR1 SNHLY, CDR2 FYNNEI. The chain's CDR3 is CASSDEGQESYEQYF. The DNA for the CDR3 is TGTGCCAGCAGTGACGAGGGACAGGAGTCCTACGAGCAGTACTTC.

This chain connects TRBV21-1 to TRBJ1-2; TRBD1 reflects the table's D call only, with no check against the DNA. TRBV21-1 is designated a pseudogene. The CDR3 runs 18 residues. The CDR3 is CASSRPRRGQKNNYGYTF. The CDR3 nucleotides read TGTGCCAGCAGCAGACCCAGGAGGGGACAGAAAAACAACTATGGCTACACCTTC.

This chain joins TRBV10-3 and TRBJ2-7; D ambiguous. Germline CDR1 is ENHRY and CDR2 is SYGVKD. This CDR3 region has 11 residues. Trimming took off 9 bases at V and 3 bases at J, with 9 bases between the two ends. This chain's CDR3 is CAIADFYEQYF. The DNA of the CDR3 is TGTGCCATTGCAGATTTCTACGAGCAGTACTTC.

The genes are TRBV5-4 and TRBJ2-7; D may match TRBD1 or TRBD2 (6 bases each). Germline CDR1 SGHNT, CDR2 YYREEE (reference sequence). Trimming took off 2 bases at V and 3 bases at J, with 12 bases between the two ends. The length of the CDR3 is 14 residues. The CDR3 bases are TGTGCCAGCAGCTTAGGGGGGTTGCACTACGAGCAGTACTTC. It codes for CASSLGGLHYEQYF.

The chain carries TRBV30 and TRBJ1-5; unclear D gene. Trimming took 1 base from V and 3 from J, leaving 7 bases between them. Germline V gene data show CDR1 as GTSNPN and CDR2 as SVGIG (reference sequence). The CDR3 is 13 residues long. CDR3 nucleotides: TGTGCCTGGAGTGAGAGGCCCAATCAGCCCCAGCATTTT. It codes for CAWSERPNQPQHF.

The V gene is TRBV7-6, the J gene TRBJ2-2, with D possibly TRBD1 on 6 matching bases. The CDR3 extends over 14 amino acids. The V gene's germline CDR1 is SGHVS and CDR2 FNYEAQ. The V and J ends lost 4 bases and 7 bases respectively, with 13 bases between them. The CDR3 nucleotides read TGTGCCAGCAGCTCGTTAGCAGGGGTCGGGGAGCTGTTTTTT. It translates to CASSSLAGVGELFF.

The genes are TRBV5-5 and TRBJ2-7; 8 nucleotides line up with TRBD2. This CDR3 spans 15 amino acids. After removal of 1 base from V and 1 base from J, the junction contained 4 bases not matched to a gene. The germline gives CDR1 SGHKS, CDR2 YYEKEE (reference sequence). The CDR3: CASSLKLADSYEQYF. The CDR3 nucleotides are TGTGCCAGCAGCTTGAAACTAGCGGATTCCTACGAGCAGTACTTC.